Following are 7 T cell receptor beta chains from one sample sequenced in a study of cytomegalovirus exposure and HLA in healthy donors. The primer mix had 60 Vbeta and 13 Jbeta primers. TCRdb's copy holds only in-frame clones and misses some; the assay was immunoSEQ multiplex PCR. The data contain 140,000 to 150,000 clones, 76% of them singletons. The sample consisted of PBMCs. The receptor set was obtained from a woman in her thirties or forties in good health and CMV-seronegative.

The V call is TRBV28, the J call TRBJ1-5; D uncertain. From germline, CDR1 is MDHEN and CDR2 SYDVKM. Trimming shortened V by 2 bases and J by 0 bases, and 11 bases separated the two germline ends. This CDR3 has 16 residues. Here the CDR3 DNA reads TGTGCCAGCAGTTTACGCGGCTTTGGTAGCAATCAGCCCCAGCATTTT. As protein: CASSLRGFGSNQPQHF.

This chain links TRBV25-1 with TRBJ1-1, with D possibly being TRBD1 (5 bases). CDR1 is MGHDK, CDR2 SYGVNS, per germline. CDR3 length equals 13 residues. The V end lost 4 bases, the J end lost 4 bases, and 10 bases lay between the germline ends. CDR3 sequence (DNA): TGTGCCAGCAGTGGTCTGGGGGGCACTGAAGCTTTCTTT. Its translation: CASSGLGGTEAFF.

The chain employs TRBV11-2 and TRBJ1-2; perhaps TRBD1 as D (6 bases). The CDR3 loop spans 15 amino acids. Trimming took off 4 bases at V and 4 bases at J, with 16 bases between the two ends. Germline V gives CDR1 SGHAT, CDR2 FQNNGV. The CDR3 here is CASSSGSGGGYGYTF. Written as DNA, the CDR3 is TGTGCCAGCAGCTCCGGTAGTGGGGGCGGCTATGGCTACACCTTC.

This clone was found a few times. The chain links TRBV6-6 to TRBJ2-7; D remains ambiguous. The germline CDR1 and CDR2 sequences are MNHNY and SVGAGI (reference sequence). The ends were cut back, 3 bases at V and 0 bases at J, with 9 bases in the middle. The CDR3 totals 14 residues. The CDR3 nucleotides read TGTGCCAGCAGTTATGGGCAGAGCTCCTACGAGCAGTACTTC. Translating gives CASSYGQSSYEQYF.

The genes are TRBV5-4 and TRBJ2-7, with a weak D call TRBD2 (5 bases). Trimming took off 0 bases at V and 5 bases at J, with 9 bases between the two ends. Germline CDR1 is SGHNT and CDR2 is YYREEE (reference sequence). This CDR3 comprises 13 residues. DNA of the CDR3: TGTGCCAGCAGCTTGGAAAGTAGCGACGAGCAGTACTTC. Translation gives CASSLESSDEQYF.

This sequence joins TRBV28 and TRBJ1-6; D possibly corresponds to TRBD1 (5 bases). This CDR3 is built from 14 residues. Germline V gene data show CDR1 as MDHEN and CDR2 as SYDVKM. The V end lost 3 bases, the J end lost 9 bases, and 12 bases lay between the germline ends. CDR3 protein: CASSLIQASSPLHF. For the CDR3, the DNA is TGTGCCAGCAGTTTGATACAGGCCAGTTCACCCCTCCACTTT.

CDR3 sequence reads: CASSGARNTGELFF. In DNA form, the CDR3 reads TGTGCCAGCAGTGGAGCCCGGAACACCGGGGAGCTGTTTTTT. The gene calls are TRBV6-4 and TRBJ2-2; D is undetermined. V was pared by 4 bases and J by 1 base, with 7 bases between. This CDR3 has 14 amino acids. Germline values: CDR1 MRHNA, CDR2 SNTAGT.